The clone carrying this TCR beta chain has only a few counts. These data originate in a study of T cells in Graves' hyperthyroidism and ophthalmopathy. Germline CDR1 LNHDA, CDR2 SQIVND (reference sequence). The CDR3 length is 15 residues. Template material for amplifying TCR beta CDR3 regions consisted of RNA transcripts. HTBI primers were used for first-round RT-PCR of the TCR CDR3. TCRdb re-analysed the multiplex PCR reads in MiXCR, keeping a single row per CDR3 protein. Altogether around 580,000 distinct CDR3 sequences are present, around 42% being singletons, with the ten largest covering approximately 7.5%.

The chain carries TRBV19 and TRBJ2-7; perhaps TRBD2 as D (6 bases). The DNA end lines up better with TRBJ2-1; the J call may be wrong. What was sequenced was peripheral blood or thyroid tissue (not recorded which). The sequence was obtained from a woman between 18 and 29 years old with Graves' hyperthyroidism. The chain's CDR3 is CASSPGRRGNNEQFF. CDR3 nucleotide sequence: TGTGCCAGTAGCCCAGGGAGGAGGGGCAACAATGAGCAGTTCTTC.